This T cell receptor beta chain emerged from a study of cytotoxic CD8 clonotypes in ibrutinib-treated CLL. The intended depth for sequencing was 1 in 200,000 to 1 in 1 million T cells. Sequencing was performed with immunoSEQ multiplex PCR; in TCRdb, only in-frame clones are kept and a portion is missing. The data contain about 50,000 clones, 70% to 90% of them singletons. This clone was counted between two and nine times. The material sequenced was PBMCs, taken after 24 months of ibrutinib treatment. The TCR sequence derives from a human donor with chronic lymphocytic leukemia.

The CDR3 sequence is CASSTDRDRSGANVLTF. The CDR3 DNA reads as TGTGCCAGCAGTACGGACAGGGATAGGTCTGGGGCCAACGTCCTGACTTTC. This chain links TRBV2 with TRBJ2-6; 8 bases are shared with TRBD1. This CDR3 has 17 residues. V shed 5 bases, J shed 1 base, and the junction held 7 bases outside the gene matches. The germline V gene encodes CDR1 SNHLY and CDR2 FYNNEI. The whole variable domain, remainder taken from reference TRBV2 and TRBJ2-6, is EPEVTQTPSHQVTQMGQEVILRCVPISNHLYFYWYRQILGQKVEFLVSFYNNEISEKSEIFDDQFSVERPDGSNFTLKIRSTKLEDSAMYFCASSTDRDRSGANVLTFGAGSRLTVL.